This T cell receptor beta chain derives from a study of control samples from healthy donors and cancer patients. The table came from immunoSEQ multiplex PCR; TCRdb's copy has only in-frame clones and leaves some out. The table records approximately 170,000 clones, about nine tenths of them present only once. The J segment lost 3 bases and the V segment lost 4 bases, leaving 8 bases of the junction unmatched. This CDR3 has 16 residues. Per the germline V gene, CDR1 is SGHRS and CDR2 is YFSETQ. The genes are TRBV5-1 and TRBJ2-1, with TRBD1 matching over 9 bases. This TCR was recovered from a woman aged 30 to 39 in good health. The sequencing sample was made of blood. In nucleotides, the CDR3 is TGCGCCAGCAGCGGAACAGGGGGCCTACTCTACAATGAGCAGTTCTTC. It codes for CASSGTGGLLYNEQFF.